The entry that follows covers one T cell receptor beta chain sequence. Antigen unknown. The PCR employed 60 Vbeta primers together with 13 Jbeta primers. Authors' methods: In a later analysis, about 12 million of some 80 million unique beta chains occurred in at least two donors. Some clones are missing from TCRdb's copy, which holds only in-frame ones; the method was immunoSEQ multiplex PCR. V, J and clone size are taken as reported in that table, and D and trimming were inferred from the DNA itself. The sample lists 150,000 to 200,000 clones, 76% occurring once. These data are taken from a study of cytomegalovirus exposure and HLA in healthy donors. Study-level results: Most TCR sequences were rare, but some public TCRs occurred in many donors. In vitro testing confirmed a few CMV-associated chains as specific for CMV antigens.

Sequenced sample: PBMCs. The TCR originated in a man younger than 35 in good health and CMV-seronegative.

This chain's CDR3 is CASSLGQWADYGYTF. The DNA of the CDR3 is TGTGCCAGCAGCTTGGGACAGTGGGCCGACTATGGCTACACCTTC. This chain links TRBV5-4 with TRBJ1-2; D might be TRBD1 (5 bases). CDR3 size: 15 residues. The germline V gene has CDR1 SGHNT and CDR2 YYREEE (reference sequence). Trimming left V 0 bases short and J 3 bases short, with 12 bases between.